One sample yielded the 22 T cell receptor beta chains listed below, sequenced in a study of blood T cells in healthy people across ages. A sample-barcoded 5' primer and a J-beta primer mix were used in a second PCR of roughly 6 to 12 cycles. TCRdb used MiXCR to reprocess the 5' RACE reads, holding one entry per CDR3 protein. In the table there are fewer than 900,000 distinct CDR3 sequences, 35% to 45% of which are singletons. The sample was blood. The origin of the receptors is a woman between 55 and 75 years old in good health.

This clonotype has only a few counts. This chain links TRBV9 with TRBJ2-5; D may correspond to TRBD1 or TRBD2 (5 bases each). Trimming pared 0 bases from V and 11 bases from J, leaving 17 bases between. CDR1 and CDR2 (germline): SGDLS, YYNGEE. This CDR3 is built from 14 residues. CDR3 in amino acids: CASSVGSRDGEQYF. In DNA form, the CDR3 reads TGTGCCAGCAGCGTAGGGTCAAGGGACGGAGAGCAGTACTTC.

This clonotype has a handful of counts. CDR3 bases: TGTGCCACCACGAGGGGGGCCCGGGATGAGCAGTTCTTC. Amino acid sequence: CATTRGARDEQFF. This rearrangement joins TRBV12-3 or TRBV12-4 to TRBJ2-1; D is perhaps TRBD1 or TRBD2 (6 bases each). This CDR3 has 13 residues. Trimming pared 10 bases from V and 8 bases from J, leaving 18 bases between.

The chain joins TRBV9 to TRBJ2-5; D is unclear. CDR1 is SGDLS and CDR2 is YYNGEE in the germline V gene. The germline V and J ends were trimmed by 4 bases and 11 bases, with 21 bases remaining between them. This CDR3 comprises 14 residues. DNA for the CDR3: TGTGCCAGCAGCATGGAGTCATCCTACAATGAGCAGTACTTC. It codes for CASSMESSYNEQYF.

There are a few counts of this clonotype. The gene calls are TRBV27 and TRBJ2-1, with a weak D call TRBD1 (6 bases). The CDR3 has 20 amino acids. V lost 3 bases and J lost 4, with 28 bases in between. Germline CDR1 is MNHEY and CDR2 is SMNVEV (reference sequence). The CDR3 sequence is CASSFFVRTVPGVRYNEQFF. In DNA form, the CDR3 reads TGTGCCAGCAGTTTTTTCGTTAGGACAGTCCCAGGGGTACGGTACAATGAGCAGTTCTTC.

This clonotype was recorded once. A read error may be the cause here, since a much bigger clone is one base away. The CDR3 spells CSGGTSGPEQYF. The CDR3 bases are TGCAGCGGGGGGACTAGCGGCCCTGAGCAGTACTTC. The V gene is TRBV29-1, the J gene TRBJ2-5; 11 bases fit TRBD2. The germline gives CDR1 SQVTM, CDR2 ANQGSEA. The CDR3 covers 12 residues. With 7 bases clipped from V and 11 bases from J, the junction kept 9 bases outside the gene matches.

The CDR3 spells CASSPTGASYGYTF. The CDR3 bases are TGTGCCAGCAGCCCGACAGGTGCGTCCTATGGCTACACCTTC. The rearrangement links TRBV3-1 to TRBJ1-2; TRBD1 might be the D (6 bases). Trimming took off 4 bases at V and 4 bases at J, with 13 bases between the two ends. CDR1 and CDR2 from the germline V gene are LGHDT and YNNKEL (reference sequence). The length of the CDR3 is 14 residues.

This clonotype was seen ten or more times. The chain links TRBV10-3 to TRBJ2-5; 9 nucleotides line up with TRBD1. This CDR3 is built from 16 residues. The germline CDR1 and CDR2 sequences are ENHRY and SYGVKD. V lost 7 bases, J lost 2 bases, and 11 bases stayed unmatched. CDR3 in DNA: TGTGCCATCACCCCCGGGGGACAGGGTGGGCAAGAGACCCAGTACTTC. This translates into CAITPGGQGGQETQYF.

V and J are TRBV7-6 and TRBJ1-6; 9 bases align to TRBD1. The V segment lost 5 bases and the J segment 8 bases; nucleotides outside the gene matches: 4. Germline V lookup: CDR1 SGHVS, CDR2 FNYEAQ. The CDR3 is made up of 14 amino acids. The CDR3 coding sequence is TGTGCCAGCAGCGCCGGACAGGGGTATTCACCCCTCCACTTT. Translating gives CASSAGQGYSPLHF.

The genes are TRBV12-3 or TRBV12-4 and TRBJ1-2; D gene ambiguous. With 5 bases removed from V and 0 bases from J, the gap between germline ends came to 10 bases. The CDR3 contains 14 residues. CDR3 bases: TGTGCCAGCAGTAAGGGAGCCGCTAACTATGGCTACACCTTC. Translating gives CASSKGAANYGYTF.

The count of this clonotype is one. It may be a read error: a sequence one base away is much more abundant. V gene TRBV13 combines with J gene TRBJ2-3; the D gene is possibly TRBD1 (5 bases). CDR1 PRHDT and CDR2 FYEKMQ come from the germline V gene (reference sequence). This CDR3 region has 13 residues. The CDR3: CASSPLSTGTQYF. In DNA form, the CDR3 reads TGTGCCAGCAGTCCTCTAAGCACAGGTACGCAGTATTTT.

This clonotype showed up just a few times. The V and J genes are TRBV20-1 and TRBJ2-7; tentatively, D is TRBD1 (6 bases). Between the trimmed V and J ends, which lost 3 bases and 3 bases, there was a span of 15 bases. The germline CDR1 and CDR2 sequences are DFQATT and SNEGSKA (reference sequence). The CDR3 runs 14 residues. CDR3 in DNA: TGCAGTGCTAGGGAAGTAACAGGGTTCTACGAGCAGTACTTC. It encodes CSAREVTGFYEQYF.

The chain couples TRBV30 to TRBJ1-1, with 9 bases aligning to TRBD1. V was clipped by 0 bases and J by 4 bases; unmatched bases: 6. Germline CDR1 GTSNPN, CDR2 SVGIG (reference sequence). CDR3 length equals 15 residues. The CDR3, as DNA: TGTGCCTGGAGTGTGGGGACAGGGTGGGGCACTGAAGCTTTCTTT. Its protein is CAWSVGTGWGTEAFF. The entire variable domain, with the rest obtained from reference TRBV30 and TRBJ1-1, is as follows: SQTIHQWPATLVQPVGSPLSLECTVEGTSNPNLYWYRQAAGRGLQLLFYSVGIGQISSEVPQNLSASRPQDRQFILSSKKLLLSDSGFYLCAWSVGTGWGTEAFFGQGTRLTVV.

This clonotype has just a few counts. The V and J genes are TRBV29-1 and TRBJ2-6; D may be TRBD1 or TRBD2 (5 bases each). V was clipped by 2 bases and J by 0 bases, with 14 bases between them. This CDR3 region has 17 residues. Germline V gene data show CDR1 as SQVTM and CDR2 as ANQGSEA. The CDR3: CSVERGQGDSGANVLTF. DNA for the CDR3: TGCAGCGTTGAACGAGGGCAGGGAGACTCTGGGGCCAACGTCCTGACTTTC.

This rearrangement joins TRBV28 to TRBJ2-5, with 11 bases lining up with TRBD2. Trimming removed 6 bases from V and 1 base from J; junction bases left unmatched: 7. The CDR3 has 16 amino acids. Germline CDR1 and CDR2: MDHEN and SYDVKM. CDR3 in DNA: TGTGCCAGCAGCCTTCTAGCGGGGGGCCTCCAAGAGACCCAGTACTTC. Translation: CASSLLAGGLQETQYF.

V and J are TRBV5-1 and TRBJ2-1, with 10 bases lining up with TRBD1. Per germline, CDR1 SGHRS and CDR2 YFSETQ. The CDR3 contains 15 residues. The ends lost 4 bases at V and 6 bases at J; junction bases unmatched: 7. CDR3 in amino acids: CASSARTGGFNEQFF. The DNA for the CDR3 is TGCGCCAGCAGCGCGCGGACAGGGGGTTTCAATGAGCAGTTCTTC.

V gene TRBV30 combines with J gene TRBJ2-1, with D tentatively TRBD1 or TRBD2 (5 bases each). The CDR3 is made up of 12 amino acids. The germline V gene has CDR1 GTSNPN and CDR2 SVGIG (reference sequence). Trimming took off 0 bases at V and 8 bases at J, with 8 bases between the two ends. The CDR3, as DNA: TGTGCCTGGAGTGTTCGAGGGGATGAGCAGTTCTTC. Translated, it gives CAWSVRGDEQFF. The whole variable domain, filled in from reference TRBV30 and TRBJ2-1, reads SQTIHQWPATLVQPVGSPLSLECTVEGTSNPNLYWYRQAAGRGLQLLFYSVGIGQISSEVPQNLSASRPQDRQFILSSKKLLLSDSGFYLCAWSVRGDEQFFGPGTRLTVL.

CDR3 protein: CATAPGQGVYEQFF. CDR3 nucleotides: TGTGCCACCGCACCGGGACAGGGGGTCTATGAGCAGTTCTTC. This sequence joins TRBV24-1 and TRBJ2-1; 11 bases agree with TRBD1. The junction had 8 bases not matched to a gene; V was cut back by 9 bases and J by 8 bases. CDR3 size: 14 residues. CDR1 is KGHDR and CDR2 is SFDVKD in the germline V gene.

As concerns this clonotype: This may be a read error: a much more frequent sequence differs by one nucleotide. The chain uses TRBV29-1 and TRBJ2-1; 7 bases align to TRBD1. Germline CDR1 and CDR2: SQVTM and ANQGSEA. V dropped 1 base and J dropped 3; count of bases not matched to a gene: 0. CDR3 size: 13 residues. This CDR3 is CSVEAGGYNEQFF. The CDR3 DNA reads TGCAGCGTTGAAGCAGGGGGCTACAATGAGCAGTTCTTC.

This sequence joins TRBV7-9 and TRBJ2-3, with D perhaps TRBD1 (6 bases). This CDR3 region has 15 residues. CDR1 and CDR2 from the germline V gene are SEHNR and FQNEAQ (reference sequence). V was trimmed by 6 bases and J by 2 bases, leaving 15 bases between them. CDR3 coding DNA: TGTGCCAGCAGACTAGACAGGCTCCCCACAGATACGCAGTATTTT. This sequence encodes CASRLDRLPTDTQYF.

The V gene is TRBV2, the J gene TRBJ1-2; no firm D call. Per the germline V gene, CDR1 is SNHLY and CDR2 is FYNNEI. Trimming cost V 1 base and J 1 base, with 10 bases left between them. CDR3 length: 15 residues. The CDR3 sequence: CASSEGVSLNYGYTF. CDR3 DNA sequence: TGTGCCAGCAGTGAAGGGGTTTCCCTTAACTATGGCTACACCTTC.

The rearrangement links TRBV6-6 to TRBJ2-5, with 7 bases fitting TRBD2. After removal of 7 bases from V and 4 bases from J, the junction contained 9 bases not matched to a gene. Germline V gives CDR1 MNHNY, CDR2 SVGAGI (reference sequence). The CDR3 contains 14 residues. CDR3 protein: CASTPGGFTETQYF. The CDR3 region has the DNA TGTGCCAGCACCCCGGGGGGTTTTACAGAGACCCAGTACTTC.

This clonotype was detected a few times. The chain carries TRBV5-1 and TRBJ2-1, with 9 bases that match TRBD1. V gave up 4 bases and J gave up 9 bases; unmatched junction bases: 11. This CDR3 comprises 15 residues. CDR1 SGHRS and CDR2 YFSETQ come from the germline V gene. The CDR3 sequence is CASSPTTGTGLEQFF. CDR3 sequence (DNA): TGCGCCAGCAGCCCGACTACCGGGACAGGGCTTGAGCAGTTCTTC.